The clone carrying this TCR beta chain appeared once. This sample was taken from a study of control samples from healthy donors and cancer patients. Measured with immunoSEQ multiplex PCR; TCRdb has only the in-frame clones, and not every one. The table has tens of thousands of clones, roughly three quarters seen once; the top ten hold roughly 17%. The V and J ends lost 5 bases and 14 bases, in that order; junction bases with no gene match: 3. This CDR3 region has 10 residues. Germline V gene lookup returns CDR1 MNHEY and CDR2 SMNVEV (reference sequence). Sequenced material: formalin-fixed, paraffin-embedded tissue. The clonotype was recovered from a male donor with melanoma. This chain links TRBV27 with TRBJ1-2, with 9 bases matching TRBD1. Here the CDR3 reads CASSLDRGTF. In DNA form, the CDR3 reads TGTGCCAGCAGTCTCGACAGGGGGACCTTC.